Listed below are T cell receptor beta chains from one sample, sequenced in a study of shared clonotypes between healthy human individuals. The method was immunoSEQ multiplex PCR; TCRdb's version includes in-frame clones alone and lacks a portion of them. The table lists a few million clones, roughly 92% of them singletons. Sequencing was carried out using naive CD4+ T cells from PBMCs. These receptors were obtained from a man between 18 and 35 years old in good health. Some clones in this sample may be carry-over from other donors' samples. CDR3s include the opening cysteine and the closing phenylalanine or tryptophan. The D gene is left open where the match is weak. Expanded clones are given a class, and other clones once, few, many or no size at all.

>TRBV5-8|NA|TRBJ2-5|TRBD1
CASSLGPDRGLETQYF
TGTGCCAGCAGCTTGGGGCCCGACAGGGGGCTTGAGACCCAGTACTTC
>TRBV15|NA|TRBJ2-3|NA
CATSRDTTDTQYF
TGTGCCACCAGCAGAGATACCACAGATACGCAGTATTTT
>TRBV5-1|NA|TRBJ2-7|NA
CASSLHQGLSDEQYF
TGCGCCAGCAGCTTGCATCAGGGCCTCAGCGACGAGCAGTACTTC
>TRBV27|NA|TRBJ2-7|TRBD1
CASSSRPGGAYEQYF
TGTGCCAGCAGTTCGCGACCAGGGGGAGCCTACGAGCAGTACTTC
>TRBV6-5|NA|TRBJ2-4|TRBD2
CASSSGTSGAKNIQYF
TGTGCCAGCAGTTCTGGGACTAGCGGAGCCAAAAACATTCAGTACTTC
>TRBV4-1|NA|TRBJ1-4|NA
CASSQVRLGATNEKLFF
TGCGCCAGCAGCCAAGTCCGGCTTGGTGCAACTAATGAAAAACTGTTTTTT
>TRBV28|NA|TRBJ2-5|NA
CASRQEETQYF
TGTGCCAGCAGGCAAGAAGAGACCCAGTACTTC
>TRBV9|NA|TRBJ2-2|NA
CASSVVSGRGAGELFF
TGTGCCAGCAGCGTGGTGAGCGGGCGGGGTGCCGGGGAGCTGTTTTTT
>TRBV28|NA|TRBJ1-4|TRBD1
CASTSQGQGARKLFF
TGTGCCAGCACCTCCCAAGGACAGGGGGCGCGGAAACTGTTTTTT
>TRBV30|NA|TRBJ1-3|NA
CAWSRGTPSGNTIYF
TGTGCCTGGAGTCGAGGGACACCTTCTGGAAACACCATATATTTT
>TRBV5-1|NA|TRBJ2-4|NA
CASSLEPGRGNIQYF
TGCGCCAGCAGCTTGGAGCCAGGGCGGGGAAACATTCAGTACTTC
>TRBV18|NA|TRBJ2-5|NA
CASSPLVSGPLGETQYF
TGTGCCAGCTCACCATTAGTAAGTGGCCCCTTAGGGGAGACCCAGTACTTC
>TRBV7-9|NA|TRBJ2-3|NA
CASSLLTGDTQYF
TGTGCCAGCAGTCTTCTGACTGGGGATACGCAGTATTTT
>TRBV28|NA|TRBJ2-2|NA
CASSPRPSWTGELFF
TGTGCCAGCAGTCCCCGCCCCAGCTGGACCGGGGAGCTGTTTTTT
>TRBV28|NA|TRBJ2-7|TRBD1
CASLSPGGSYEQYF
TGTGCCAGCCTCAGTCCAGGGGGCTCCTACGAGCAGTACTTC
>TRBV28|NA|TRBJ1-5|TRBD1
CASSLTGQGGNQPQHF
TGTGCCAGCAGTTTAACCGGACAGGGCGGCAATCAGCCCCAGCATTTT
>TRBV20-1|NA|TRBJ2-1|NA
CSASEQVEQFF
TGCAGTGCTAGTGAACAGGTTGAGCAGTTCTTC
>TRBV11-2|NA|TRBJ2-3|NA
CASSPNFAGLADTQYF
TGTGCCAGCAGCCCGAACTTCGCAGGGCTAGCAGATACGCAGTATTTT
>TRBV5-1|NA|TRBJ1-6|TRBD1
CASSLEGTGNSPLHF
TGCGCCAGCAGCTTGGAAGGGACAGGGAATTCACCCCTCCACTTT
>TRBV27|NA|TRBJ2-1|TRBD2
CASTSQTSGRRYNEQFF
TGTGCCAGCACCAGTCAGACTAGCGGGAGGAGGTACAATGAGCAGTTCTTC
>TRBV27|NA|TRBJ1-2|NA
CASSYEGGGYTF
TGTGCCAGCAGTTACGAGGGCGGTGGCTACACCTTC
>TRBV5-1|NA|TRBJ2-3|NA
CASGRRQATNTDTQYF
TGCGCCAGCGGACGCCGACAGGCGACAAACACAGATACGCAGTATTTT
>TRBV27|once|TRBJ2-7|NA
CASSRNHEQYF
TGTGCCAGCAGTCGAAACCACGAGCAGTACTTC
>TRBV28|NA|TRBJ2-1|NA
CASSSPAVSSYNEQFF
TGTGCCAGCAGTTCCCCCGCGGTGAGCTCCTACAATGAGCAGTTCTTC
>TRBV18|NA|TRBJ1-3|TRBD1
CASSPGQTGSGNTIYF
TGTGCCAGCTCACCAGGGCAGACAGGGTCTGGAAACACCATATATTTT
>TRBV12-5|NA|TRBJ1-2|TRBD1
CASGLVTGTGNYGYTF
TGTGCTAGTGGTTTGGTTACCGGGACAGGGAACTATGGCTACACCTTC
>TRBV27|NA|TRBJ1-1|TRBD1
CASSLPAGTGLTEAFF
TGTGCCAGCAGCCTACCCGCCGGGACAGGGCTGACTGAAGCTTTCTTT
>TRBV4-1|once|TRBJ1-1|NA
CASSQAVFLVDLNTEAFF
TGCGCCAGCAGCCAAGCCGTTTTTCTTGTGGATTTGAACACTGAAGCTTTCTTT
>TRBV7-2|NA|TRBJ2-5|TRBD2
CASRLAGERETQYF
TGTGCCAGCAGGTTAGCGGGAGAAAGAGAGACCCAGTACTTC
>TRBV19|NA|TRBJ2-1|NA
CASSIGGPTRVGVHEQFF
TGTGCCAGTAGTATCGGGGGCCCTACACGGGTCGGCGTACATGAGCAGTTCTTC
>TRBV11-3|NA|TRBJ2-2|NA
CASSLGDTSPGELFF
TGTGCCAGCAGCTTAGGGGACACAAGTCCCGGGGAGCTGTTTTTT
>TRBV5-1|NA|TRBJ2-7|TRBD1
CASSRRDRVNEQYF
TGCGCCAGCAGCCGAAGGGACAGGGTCAACGAGCAGTACTTC
>TRBV5-1|NA|TRBJ2-5|NA
CASSLDRLRGETQYF
TGCGCCAGCAGCTTGGACAGGCTCCGCGGGGAGACCCAGTACTTC
>TRBV30|NA|TRBJ1-1|NA
CAWQHLNTEAFF
TGTGCCTGGCAGCATTTAAACACTGAAGCTTTCTTT
>TRBV7-3|NA|TRBJ2-1|TRBD1
CASSLTGQGAGEQFF
TGTGCCAGCAGCTTAACGGGACAGGGGGCGGGAGAGCAGTTCTTC
>TRBV11-2|once|TRBJ2-7|TRBD2
CASSPRLAGNEQYF
TGTGCCAGCAGTCCTAGACTAGCGGGAAACGAGCAGTACTTC
>TRBV6-5|NA|TRBJ2-3|NA
CASSRGTRNGDTQYF
TGTGCCAGCAGCCGAGGGACTCGGAACGGAGATACGCAGTATTTT
>TRBV28|NA|TRBJ2-1|TRBD2
CASSSWTSGILPSHNEQFF
TGTGCCAGCAGTTCCTGGACTAGCGGGATTCTCCCCAGTCATAATGAGCAGTTCTTC
>TRBV19|NA|TRBJ2-1|TRBD1
CASRTGEGEQFF
TGTGCCAGTCGGACAGGGGAAGGTGAGCAGTTCTTC
>TRBV6-5|NA|TRBJ2-5|NA
CASRRKGQNQETQYF
TGTGCCAGCAGGAGAAAAGGACAGAACCAAGAGACCCAGTACTTC
>TRBV20-1|NA|TRBJ1-2|NA
CSASWVTLTF
TGCAGTGCTAGTTGGGTTACCCTCACCTTC
>TRBV5-1|NA|TRBJ2-4|NA
CASSLEVKNIQYF
TGCGCCAGCAGCTTGGAGGTCAAAAACATTCAGTACTTC
>TRBV18|NA|TRBJ1-3|NA
CASSRTTVPGNTIYF
TGTGCCAGCTCTCGCACGACAGTACCTGGAAACACCATATATTTT
>TRBV5-4|NA|TRBJ1-4|NA
CASSTRGREEKLFF
TGTGCCAGCAGCACCCGGGGCCGCGAGGAAAAACTGTTTTTT
>TRBV6-1|NA|TRBJ1-1|NA
CAIRLGTEAFF
TGTGCCATCAGGCTGGGGACTGAAGCTTTCTTT
>TRBV5-4|NA|TRBJ1-1|NA
CASSLSGRETEAFF
TGTGCCAGCAGCTTGTCGGGGCGGGAGACTGAAGCTTTCTTT
>TRBV5-4|NA|TRBJ1-5|NA
CASSLALGVQPQHF
TGTGCCAGCAGCTTGGCCTTAGGGGTTCAGCCCCAGCATTTT
>TRBV5-4|NA|TRBJ1-2|TRBD1
CASSLGQGAYGYTF
TGTGCCAGCAGCTTGGGACAGGGGGCCTATGGCTACACCTTC
>TRBV28|NA|TRBJ1-3|NA
CASSLSRVTGNTIYF
TGTGCCAGCAGTTTATCCAGGGTCACTGGAAACACCATATATTTT
>TRBV5-6|NA|TRBJ2-2|TRBD2
CASSQAGTRYTGELFF
TGTGCCAGCAGCCAGGCCGGGACTAGATACACCGGGGAGCTGTTTTTT
>TRBV7-3|once|TRBJ2-7|NA
CASSTRMGGEQYF
TGTGCCAGCAGCACACGGATGGGCGGGGAGCAGTACTTC
>TRBV7-9|NA|TRBJ2-3|NA
CASSLQAGVGVSTDTQYF
TGTGCCAGCAGCTTACAAGCGGGCGTTGGAGTAAGCACAGATACGCAGTATTTT
>TRBV6-1|NA|TRBJ2-4|NA
CASSIDRDIQYF
TGTGCCAGCAGTATAGACCGGGACATTCAGTACTTC